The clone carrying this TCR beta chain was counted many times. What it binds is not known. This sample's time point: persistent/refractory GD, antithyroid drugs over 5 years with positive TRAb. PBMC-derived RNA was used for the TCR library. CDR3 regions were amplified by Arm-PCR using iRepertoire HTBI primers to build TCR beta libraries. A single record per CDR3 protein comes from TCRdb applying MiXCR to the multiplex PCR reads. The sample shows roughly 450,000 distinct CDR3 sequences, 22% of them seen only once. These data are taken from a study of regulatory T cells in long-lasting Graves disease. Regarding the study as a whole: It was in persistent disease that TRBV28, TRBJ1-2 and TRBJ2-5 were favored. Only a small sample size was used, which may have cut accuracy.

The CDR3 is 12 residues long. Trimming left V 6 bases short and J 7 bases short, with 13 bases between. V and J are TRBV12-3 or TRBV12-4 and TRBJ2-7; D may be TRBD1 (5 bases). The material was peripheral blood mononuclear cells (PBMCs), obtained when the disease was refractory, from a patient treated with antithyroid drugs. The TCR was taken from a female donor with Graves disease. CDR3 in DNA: TGTGCCAGCAGGCGACAGAATCTAGAGCAGTACTTC. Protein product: CASRRQNLEQYF.